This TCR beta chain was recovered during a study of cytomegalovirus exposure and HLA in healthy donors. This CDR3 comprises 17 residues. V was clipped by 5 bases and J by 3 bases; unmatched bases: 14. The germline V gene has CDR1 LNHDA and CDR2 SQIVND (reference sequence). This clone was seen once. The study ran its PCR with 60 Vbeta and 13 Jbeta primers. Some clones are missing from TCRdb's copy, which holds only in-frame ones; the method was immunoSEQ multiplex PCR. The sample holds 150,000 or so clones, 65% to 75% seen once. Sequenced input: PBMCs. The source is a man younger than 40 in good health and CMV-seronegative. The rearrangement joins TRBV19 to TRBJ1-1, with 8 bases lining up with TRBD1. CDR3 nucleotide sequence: TGTGCCAGTAGTCCCGGACAGGGAGTAAGGCTGGACACTGAAGCTTTCTTT. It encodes CASSPGQGVRLDTEAFF.